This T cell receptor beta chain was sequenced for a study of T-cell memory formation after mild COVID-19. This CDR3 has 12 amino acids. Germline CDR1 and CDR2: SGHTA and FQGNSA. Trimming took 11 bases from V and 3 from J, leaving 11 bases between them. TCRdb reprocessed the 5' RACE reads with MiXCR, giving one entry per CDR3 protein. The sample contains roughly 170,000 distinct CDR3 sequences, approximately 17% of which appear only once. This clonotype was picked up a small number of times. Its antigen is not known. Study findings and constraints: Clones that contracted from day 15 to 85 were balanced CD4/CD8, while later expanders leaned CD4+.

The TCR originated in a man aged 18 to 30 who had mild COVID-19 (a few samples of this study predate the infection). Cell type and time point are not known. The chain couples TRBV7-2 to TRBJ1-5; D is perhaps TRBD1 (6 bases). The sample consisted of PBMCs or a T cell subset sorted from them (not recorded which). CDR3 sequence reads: CASGVPNQPQHF. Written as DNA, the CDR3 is TGTGCCTCAGGGGTCCCCAATCAGCCCCAGCATTTT.